What follows are 18 T cell receptor beta chains derived from one specimen sequenced in a study of cytomegalovirus exposure and HLA in healthy donors. The study ran its PCR with 60 Vbeta and 13 Jbeta primers. The protocol was immunoSEQ multiplex PCR, while the TCRdb copy is restricted to in-frame clones and leaves out a portion. Of approximately 120,000 clones listed, approximately 81% are singletons. The sample consisted of PBMCs. These receptors originate from a woman aged 25 to 39 in good health and CMV-seronegative.

This clone has just a few counts. This CDR3 reads CASSLPPDTPIGNSGANVLTF. DNA of the CDR3: TGTGCCAGCAGTCTCCCCCCGGACACCCCTATAGGGAACTCTGGGGCCAACGTCCTGACTTTC. The chain couples TRBV28 to TRBJ2-6; D might be TRBD1 (5 bases). The V gene lost 5 bases and the J gene lost 0 bases, with 26 bases spanning the gap. This CDR3 is built from 21 residues. CDR1 is MDHEN, CDR2 SYDVKM, per germline.

This chain uses TRBV19 with TRBJ1-1, with 8 bases that match TRBD1. Germline assignment: CDR1 LNHDA and CDR2 SQIVND (reference sequence). This CDR3 comprises 16 residues. The V gene end was trimmed by 4 bases and the J gene end by 1 base; junction bases not matched to a gene: 8. The DNA of the CDR3 is TGTGCCAGTAGTACCAGGGGGCGAGGAAGGAACACTGAAGCTTTCTTT. It specifies CASSTRGRGRNTEAFF.

CDR3 protein: CASSFGTGGEAFF. The CDR3 bases are TGTGCCAGCAGTTTCGGGACAGGGGGCGAAGCTTTCTTT. The chain joins TRBV27 to TRBJ1-1; TRBD1 aligns across 12 bases. V was clipped by 3 bases and J by 8 bases; unmatched bases: 1. CDR3 size: 13 residues. The germline V gene has CDR1 MNHEY and CDR2 SMNVEV (reference sequence).

V and J are TRBV6-1 and TRBJ2-7; D gene unclear. This CDR3 comprises 11 residues. Germline-derived CDR1 and CDR2 are MNHNS and SASEGT. Trimming removed 4 bases from V and 4 bases from J, with 5 bases in between. The CDR3: CASSGIYEQYF. The CDR3 coding sequence is TGTGCCAGCAGTGGTATATACGAGCAGTACTTC.

CDR3 nucleotides: TGTGCCTGGAGTGTAAGGCAGGTAAAAGGCGGCTACACCTTC. Amino acids: CAWSVRQVKGGYTF. This sequence joins TRBV30 and TRBJ1-2, with unresolved D. Per germline, CDR1 GTSNPN and CDR2 SVGIG (reference sequence). Trimming stripped 0 bases from V and 8 bases from J, with 16 bases between. The CDR3 contains 14 residues. Drawing the rest from reference TRBV30 and TRBJ1-2, the complete variable domain is SQTIHQWPATLVQPVGSPLSLECTVEGTSNPNLYWYRQAAGRGLQLLFYSVGIGQISSEVPQNLSASRPQDRQFILSSKKLLLSDSGFYLCAWSVRQVKGGYTFGSGTRLTVV.

The chain is built from TRBV30 and TRBJ2-3; 11 positions agree with TRBD2. CDR1 is GTSNPN, CDR2 SVGIG, per germline (reference sequence). The CDR3 covers 16 residues. With V trimmed by 0 bases and J by 6 bases, 8 bases remained unmatched. The CDR3 is CAWSVGASGGLDTQYF. The CDR3 DNA is TGTGCCTGGAGTGTAGGGGCTAGCGGGGGGCTGGATACGCAGTATTTT.

This chain connects TRBV5-8 to TRBJ2-5; 7 positions match TRBD2. Germline V CDR1 and CDR2: SGHTS, YDEGEE. The V segment lost 2 bases and the J segment 1 base; nucleotides outside the gene matches: 5. The length of the CDR3 is 15 residues. The CDR3 DNA reads as TGTGCCAGCAGCTTTCCGCGGGGGTCCCAAGAGACCCAGTACTTC. Amino acid sequence: CASSFPRGSQETQYF.

The chain joins TRBV18 to TRBJ1-5, with D uncertain. The CDR3 is made up of 15 amino acids. The germline gives CDR1 KGHSH, CDR2 LQKENI. The germline V and J ends were trimmed by 6 bases and 7 bases, with 19 bases remaining between them. CDR3 DNA sequence: TGTGCCAGCTCTTCCGATGTGGGAAGCGGACAGCCCCAGCATTTT. Translation: CASSSDVGSGQPQHF.

This clone was counted only a few times. V gene TRBV7-8 combines with J gene TRBJ2-3; D might be TRBD1 (6 bases). V was cut by 5 bases and J by 5 bases, with 14 bases left in between. The germline gives CDR1 SGHVS, CDR2 FQNEAQ. The CDR3 is 14 residues long. CDR3 loop: CASSPRQARDTQYF. DNA for the CDR3: TGTGCCAGCAGCCCAAGACAGGCGAGAGATACGCAGTATTTT.

This chain joins TRBV5-1 and TRBJ2-5; 7 bases are shared with TRBD2. CDR3 length equals 15 residues. V shed 1 base, J shed 1 base, and the junction held 4 bases outside the gene matches. CDR1 and CDR2 from the germline V gene are SGHRS and YFSETQ. CDR3 sequence reads: CASSLMTGGQETQYF. DNA for the CDR3: TGCGCCAGCAGCTTGATGACGGGGGGCCAAGAGACCCAGTACTTC.

The chain recombines TRBV6-5 with TRBJ2-7; the D gene is possibly TRBD1 (7 bases). V was cut by 2 bases and J by 1 base, with 15 bases left in between. There are 16 residues in the CDR3. CDR1 and CDR2 from the germline V gene are MNHEY and SVGAGI. The CDR3 DNA follows: TGTGCCAGCAGTTACGCGGGACAGAGGGGTTCCTACGAGCAGTACTTC. Protein: CASSYAGQRGSYEQYF.

This clone was observed a few times. The V and J genes are TRBV2 and TRBJ2-2, with 9 bases aligning to TRBD2. The CDR3 has 17 residues. Unmatched junction bases numbered 6, after V lost 0 bases and J lost 4 bases. CDR1 and CDR2 (germline): SNHLY, FYNNEI. The CDR3 region has the DNA TGTGCCAGCAGTGAAGCTGCGGGAGGGCTGCGCACCGGGGAGCTGTTTTTT. This gives the protein CASSEAAGGLRTGELFF.

This clone was detected only a few times. The gene calls are TRBV6-4 and TRBJ2-2; TRBD1 matches at 9 bases. Trimming at V came to 4 bases and at J to 3 bases, leaving 0 bases not matched to a gene. CDR3 length: 14 amino acids. CDR1 and CDR2 from the germline V gene are MRHNA and SNTAGT. The CDR3 DNA is TGTGCCAGCAGTGGGACAGGGGACACCGGGGAGCTGTTTTTT. As protein: CASSGTGDTGELFF.

As to this clone: This CDR3 fails to terminate in the conserved phenylalanine or tryptophan, so it likely reflects a read error. V is TRBV28 and J is TRBJ2-2, with TRBD2 matching 10 bases. Germline V CDR1 and CDR2: MDHEN, SYDVKM. The CDR3 spans 13 residues. The V gene end was trimmed by 6 bases and the J gene end by 7 bases; junction bases not matched to a gene: 2. The CDR3 DNA sequence: TGTGCCAGCAGACGGACTAGCGGCGGGGAGCTGTTTTCT. Its protein is CASRRTSGGELFS.

This chain connects TRBV29-1 to TRBJ2-3; 15 nucleotides align to TRBD2. The CDR3 totals 16 residues. Germline lookup yields CDR1 SQVTM and CDR2 ANQGSEA. V lost 7 bases and J lost 1; bases outside the gene matches: 6. The CDR3 is CSAPGLAGGRTDTQYF. CDR3 nucleotides: TGCAGCGCACCGGGACTAGCGGGAGGACGCACAGATACGCAGTATTTT.

V usage is TRBV6-6 and J usage is TRBJ1-1, with a possible D match to TRBD1 (5 bases). This CDR3 is built from 13 residues. V lost 2 bases to trimming and J lost 7 bases, with 11 bases between them. Germline loops: CDR1 MNHNY, CDR2 SVGAGI (reference sequence). CDR3 in amino acids: CASSYRGTLEAFF. Written as DNA, the CDR3 is TGTGCCAGCAGTTACCGGGGGACGCTTGAAGCTTTCTTT.

The V call is TRBV7-6, the J call TRBJ2-7; tentatively, D is TRBD1 (5 bases). Germline CDR1 SGHVS, CDR2 FNYEAQ. The length of the CDR3 is 15 residues. V lost 5 bases to trimming and J lost 5 bases, with 19 bases between them. The CDR3 protein is CASSIIRETPHEQYF. The CDR3 DNA reads TGTGCCAGCAGCATTATCAGGGAAACCCCCCACGAGCAGTACTTC.

The chain couples TRBV30 to TRBJ1-3; D is ambiguous. The CDR3 has 14 amino acids. Germline CDR1 and CDR2: GTSNPN and SVGIG (reference sequence). Trimming shortened V by 0 bases and J by 0 bases, and 6 bases separated the two germline ends. CDR3 nucleotide sequence: TGTGCCTGGAGTGTAGGAGGCTCTGGAAACACCATATATTTT. Translating it yields CAWSVGGSGNTIYF.